This TCR beta chain was sequenced for a study of T cell responses to AZD1222 COVID-19 vaccine. Overall study results and limits: Dominant CD4 TCR responses targeted spike regions 160-218 and 743-854.

Germline V gene data show CDR1 as SQVTM and CDR2 as ANQGSEA. The CDR3 is 15 amino acids. V lost 1 base and J lost 7, with 19 bases in between. Points on this clone: What it binds is not known.

Clones were sequenced by immunoSEQ multiplex PCR, and TCRdb holds only the in-frame ones, with some missing. The profile shows roughly 190,000 clones, 85% to 95% of them singletons. The source is an adult in good health. The sample in question was peripheral blood, obtained on day 0 of AZD1222 vaccination. The chain employs TRBV29-1 and TRBJ1-2; D gene unclear. The CDR3 region is CSVEGFKGLMRGYTF. The CDR3 DNA sequence: TGCAGCGTTGAAGGGTTTAAGGGATTGATGCGTGGCTACACCTTC.